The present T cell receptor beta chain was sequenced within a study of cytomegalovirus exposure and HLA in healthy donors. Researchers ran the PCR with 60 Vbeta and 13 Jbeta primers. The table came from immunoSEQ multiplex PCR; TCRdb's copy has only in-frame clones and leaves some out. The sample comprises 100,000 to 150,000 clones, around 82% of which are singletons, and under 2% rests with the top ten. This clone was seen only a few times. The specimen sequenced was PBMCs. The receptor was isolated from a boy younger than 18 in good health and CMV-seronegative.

The CDR3 bases are TGCGCCAGCAGCCAAGAGGGGCACACTGAAGCTTTCTTT. Translating gives CASSQEGHTEAFF. This chain uses TRBV4-3 with TRBJ1-1; weak D call: TRBD1 (5 bases). The CDR3 totals 13 residues. Germline CDR1 LGHNA, CDR2 YSLEER. Trimming took 0 bases from V and 3 from J, leaving 5 bases between them.